The rows below give T cell receptor beta chains drawn from one sample of a study of T cell repertoires in cytomegalovirus infection. A single record per CDR3 protein comes from TCRdb applying MiXCR to the reads. The repertoire has nearly 650,000 distinct CDR3 sequences, 24% of them found once; the top ten carry roughly 8%. Sequencing was done on a sample of CD8+ T cells from PBMCs. The receptors shown here come from a human donor in good health (CMV status not recorded). Some clones in this sample may be carry-over from other donors' samples. The CDR3 runs from the conserved cysteine through the conserved F or W. A D gene is named only where the DNA matches it firmly. Expanded clones get a size class; other rows say once, few or many, or leave the size out.

size: -
V: TRBV19
D: TRBD2
J: TRBJ2-2
CDR3: CASSIVGGSTGELFF
DNA: TGTGCCAGTAGTATAGTCGGGGGGAGCACCGGGGAGCTGTTTTTT

size: many
V: TRBV7-2
D: -
J: TRBJ1-6
CDR3: CASSLNSPLHF
DNA: TGTGCCAGCAGCTTAAACTCACCCCTCCACTTT

size: many
V: TRBV7-6
D: TRBD2
J: TRBJ2-3
CDR3: CASSLAGGTTDTQYF
DNA: TGTGCCAGCAGCTTAGCGGGGGGGACCACAGATACGCAGTATTTT

size: many
V: TRBV11-2
D: TRBD1
J: TRBJ1-6
CDR3: CASSLAQGGNSPLHF
DNA: TGTGCCAGCAGCTTAGCACAGGGGGGTAATTCACCCCTCCACTTT

size: many
V: TRBV7-8
D: TRBD1
J: TRBJ2-1
CDR3: CASRLTGGVVNEQFF
DNA: TGTGCCAGCAGGCTTACAGGGGGAGTGGTCAATGAGCAGTTCTTC

size: many
V: TRBV7-2
D: -
J: TRBJ1-5
CDR3: CASSPTTVPLYSNQPQHF
DNA: TGTGCCAGCAGCCCAACGACTGTTCCCCTATATAGCAATCAGCCCCAGCATTTT

size: many
V: TRBV7-6
D: -
J: TRBJ2-5
CDR3: CASSPRPDQETQYF
DNA: TGTGCCAGCAGCCCGAGGCCCGACCAAGAGACCCAGTACTTC

size: -
V: TRBV7-9
D: -
J: TRBJ2-3
CDR3: CASSSRGFGTDTQYF
DNA: TGTGCCAGCAGCTCCCGGGGTTTTGGCACAGATACGCAGTATTTT

size: few
V: TRBV12-3/TRBV12-4
D: -
J: TRBJ2-1
CDR3: CASSLRKGPYNEQFF
DNA: TGTGCCAGCAGTTTAAGGAAGGGACCTTACAATGAGCAGTTCTTC

size: few
V: TRBV7-9
D: -
J: TRBJ1-6
CDR3: CASTTSSSPLHF
DNA: TGTGCCAGCACCACGTCAAGTTCACCCCTCCACTTT

size: many
V: TRBV7-8
D: -
J: TRBJ2-5
CDR3: CASSSNPGAETQYF
DNA: TGTGCCAGCAGCTCGAATCCGGGAGCAGAGACCCAGTACTTC

size: once
V: TRBV10-2
D: TRBD1
J: TRBJ1-2
CDR3: CASSKGQLEGYTF
DNA: TGCGCCAGCAGTAAGGGACAGCTGGAAGGCTACACCTTC

size: -
V: TRBV6-1
D: -
J: TRBJ1-5
CDR3: CASSTPSGQPQHF
DNA: TGTGCCAGCAGTACCCCCAGCGGTCAGCCCCAGCATTTT

size: few
V: TRBV6-1
D: TRBD1
J: TRBJ1-6
CDR3: CASSSYPTGDNSPLHF
DNA: TGTGCCAGCAGTTCCTACCCCACAGGGGATAATTCACCCCTCCACTTT

size: few
V: TRBV7-6
D: -
J: TRBJ2-7
CDR3: CASSPVGFYEQYF
DNA: TGTGCCAGCAGCCCCGTCGGGTTCTACGAGCAGTACTTC

size: many
V: TRBV6-6
D: -
J: TRBJ2-1
CDR3: CASSYRLDNEQFF
DNA: TGTGCCAGCAGTTACCGACTCGACAATGAGCAGTTCTTC

size: few
V: TRBV12-3/TRBV12-4
D: TRBD1
J: TRBJ1-2
CDR3: CASRGPSGTALYGYTF
DNA: TGTGCCAGCAGGGGACCATCCGGGACAGCCCTCTATGGCTACACCTTC

size: many
V: TRBV6-1
D: TRBD1
J: TRBJ2-7
CDR3: CASSPRTGFYEQYF
DNA: TGTGCCAGCAGTCCCCGGACAGGGTTCTACGAGCAGTACTTC

size: -
V: TRBV25-1
D: TRBD1
J: TRBJ2-5
CDR3: CASSKGQQYQETQYF
DNA: TGTGCCAGTTCCAAGGGACAGCAGTACCAAGAGACCCAGTACTTC

size: -
V: TRBV6-2/TRBV6-3
D: -
J: TRBJ1-5
CDR3: CASSYPLDIYSNQPQHF
DNA: TGTGCCAGCAGTTACCCCCTAGACATCTATAGCAATCAGCCCCAGCATTTT